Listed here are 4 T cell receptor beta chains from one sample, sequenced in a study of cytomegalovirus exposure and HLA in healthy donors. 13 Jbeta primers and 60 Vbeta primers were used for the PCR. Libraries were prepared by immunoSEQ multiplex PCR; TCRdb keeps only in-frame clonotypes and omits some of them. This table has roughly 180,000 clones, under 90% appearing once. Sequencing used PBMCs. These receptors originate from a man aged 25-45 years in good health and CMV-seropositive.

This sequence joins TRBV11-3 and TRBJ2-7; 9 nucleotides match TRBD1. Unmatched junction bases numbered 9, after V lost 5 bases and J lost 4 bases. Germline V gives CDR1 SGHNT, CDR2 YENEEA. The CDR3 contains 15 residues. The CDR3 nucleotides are TGTGCCAGCAGCCACCCAGGGACAGGGCTATACGAGCAGTACTTC. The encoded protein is CASSHPGTGLYEQYF. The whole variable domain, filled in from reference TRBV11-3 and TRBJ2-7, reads EAGVVQSPRYKIIEKKQPVAFWCNPISGHNTLYWYLQNLGQGPELLIRYENEEAVDDSQLPKDRFSAERLKGVDSTLKIQPAELGDSAVYLCASSHPGTGLYEQYFGPGTRLTVT.

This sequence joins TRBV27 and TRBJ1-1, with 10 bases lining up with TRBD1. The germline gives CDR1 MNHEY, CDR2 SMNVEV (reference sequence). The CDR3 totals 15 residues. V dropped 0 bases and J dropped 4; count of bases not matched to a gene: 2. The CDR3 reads CASSLSGTGVTEAFF. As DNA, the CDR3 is TGTGCCAGCAGTTTATCCGGGACAGGGGTCACTGAAGCTTTCTTT.

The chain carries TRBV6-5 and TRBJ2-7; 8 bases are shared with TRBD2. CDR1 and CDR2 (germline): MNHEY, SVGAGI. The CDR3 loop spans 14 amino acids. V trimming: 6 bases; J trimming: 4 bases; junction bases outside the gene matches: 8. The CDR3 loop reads CASSREGTKYEQYF. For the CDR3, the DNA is TGTGCCAGCAGCCGGGAGGGGACGAAATACGAGCAGTACTTC.

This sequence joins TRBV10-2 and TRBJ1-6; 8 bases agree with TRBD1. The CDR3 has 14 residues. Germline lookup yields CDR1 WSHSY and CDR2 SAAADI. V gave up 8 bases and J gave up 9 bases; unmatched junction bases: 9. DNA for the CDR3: TGCGCCAGCCGCCGGGACAGGACCTTTTCACCCCTCCACTTT. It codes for CASRRDRTFSPLHF.